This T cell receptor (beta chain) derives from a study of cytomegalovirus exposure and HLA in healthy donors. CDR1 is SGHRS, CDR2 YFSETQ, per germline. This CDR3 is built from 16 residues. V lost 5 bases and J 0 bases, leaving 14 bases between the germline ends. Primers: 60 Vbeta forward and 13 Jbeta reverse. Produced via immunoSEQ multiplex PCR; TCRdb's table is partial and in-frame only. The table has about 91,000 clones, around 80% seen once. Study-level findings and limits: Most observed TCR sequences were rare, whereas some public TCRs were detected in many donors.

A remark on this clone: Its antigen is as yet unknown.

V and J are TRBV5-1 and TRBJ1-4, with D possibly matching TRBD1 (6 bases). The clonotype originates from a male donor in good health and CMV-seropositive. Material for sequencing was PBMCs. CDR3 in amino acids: CASSKTGSATNEKLFF. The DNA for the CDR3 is TGCGCCAGCAGTAAAACAGGGTCAGCAACTAATGAAAAACTGTTTTTT.